This TCR beta chain derives from a study of T cell responses to AZD1222 COVID-19 vaccine. Study at large: Pooled samples include second doses given at about 4 or 12 weeks. Study-level findings and limits: Regions 160-218 and 743-854 held dominance among vaccine-associated CD4 TCRs, which spanned spike. Repertoires were sampled only after the peak T cell response.

A note on this clone: Its target is unknown.

V lost 11 bases and J lost 1, with 8 bases in between. The CDR3 consists of 11 residues. Germline CDR1 MDHEN, CDR2 SYDVKM. Assay used: immunoSEQ multiplex PCR; TCRdb lists only in-frame clones, some missing. The sample carries 150,000 to 200,000 clones, about 92% recorded once. This sample comprised peripheral blood, obtained on day 0 of AZD1222 vaccination. This chain connects TRBV28 to TRBJ1-1, with D perhaps matching TRBD1 (5 bases). The sequence was collected from an adult in good health. Here the CDR3 DNA reads TGTGCCGTGCAGGGGAACACTGAAGCTTTCTTT. Translated, it gives CAVQGNTEAFF.